The T cell receptor beta chain described here comes from a study of T cells in Graves' hyperthyroidism and ophthalmopathy. RNA transcripts provided the source from which TCR beta CDR3 regions were amplified. Initially, a first-round RT-PCR of the TCR CDR3 employed the HTBI primer set. One entry per CDR3 protein, called by TCRdb with MiXCR from the multiplex PCR reads. The profile shows 300,000 to 400,000 distinct CDR3 sequences, 18% of them singletons. Hyperthyroidism, newly diagnosed and lasting under 2 months, affected patients aged 18 to 65. Diagnosis relied on clinical symptoms, serum thyroxine and TRAb, thyroid ultrasound and orbital computed tomography. In germline, CDR1 is MGHRA, CDR2 YSYEKL. Trimming stripped 1 base from V and 9 bases from J, with 21 bases between. The CDR3 contains 16 residues.

This sequence was found in a woman aged 50 to 65 with Graves' hyperthyroidism. Source material: blood. V gene TRBV4-1 combines with J gene TRBJ1-1; D perhaps matches TRBD1 (6 bases). The chain's CDR3 is CASSQGVLGANLKAFF. The CDR3 nucleotides are TGCGCCAGCAGCCAAGGCGTTTTGGGGGCCAACCTAAAAGCTTTCTTT.